The entry below gives a single T cell receptor (beta chain) sequence along with its context. The sample belongs to a study of T cells expressing NK-cell markers. TCRdb re-called the 5' RACE reads; every CDR3 protein appears as one record, without DNA. This table holds roughly 420,000 distinct CDR3 sequences. The CDR3 is 18 amino acids. Germline CDR1 is SGHNT and CDR2 is YYREEE (reference sequence). The sample taken for sequencing was blood T cells: a sorted CD56 or NKG2C T cell subset, CD4+ or CD8+ T cells, or bulk PBMC T cells (not recorded which). The source of this sequence is a woman aged 18-70 years in good health. The chain links TRBV5-4 to TRBJ2-1; checking the TCRdb D call of TRBD2 is not possible without DNA. The CDR3 loop is CASSIGLAGALPNNEQFF.